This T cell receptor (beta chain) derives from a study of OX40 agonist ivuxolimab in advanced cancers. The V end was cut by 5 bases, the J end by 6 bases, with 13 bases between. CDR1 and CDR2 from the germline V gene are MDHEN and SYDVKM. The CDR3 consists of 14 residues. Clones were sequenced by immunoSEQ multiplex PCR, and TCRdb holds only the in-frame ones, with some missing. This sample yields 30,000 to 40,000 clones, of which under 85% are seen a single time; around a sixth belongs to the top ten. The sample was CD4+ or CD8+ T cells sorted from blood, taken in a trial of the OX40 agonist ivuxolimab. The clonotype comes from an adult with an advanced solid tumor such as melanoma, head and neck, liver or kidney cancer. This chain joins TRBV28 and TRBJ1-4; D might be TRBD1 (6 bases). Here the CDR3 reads CASSHQGQDEKLFF. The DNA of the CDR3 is TGTGCCAGCAGTCACCAGGGGCAAGATGAAAAACTGTTTTTT.